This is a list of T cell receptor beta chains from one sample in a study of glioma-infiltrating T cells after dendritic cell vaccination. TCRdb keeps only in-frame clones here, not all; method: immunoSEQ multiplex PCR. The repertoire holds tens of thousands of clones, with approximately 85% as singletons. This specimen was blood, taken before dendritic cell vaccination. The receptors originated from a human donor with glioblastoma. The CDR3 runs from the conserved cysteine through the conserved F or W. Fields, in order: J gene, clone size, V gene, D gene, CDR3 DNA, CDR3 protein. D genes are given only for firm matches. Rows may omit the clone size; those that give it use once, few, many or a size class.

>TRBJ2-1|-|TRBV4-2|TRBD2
TGTGCCAGCAGCCCTTTCAGGGCGGGAGGGGGGAATGAGCAGTTCTTC
CASSPFRAGGGNEQFF
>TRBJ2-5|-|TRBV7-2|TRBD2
TGTGCCAGCAGCTTAGCGAGGACGGGAGGACAGACCCAGTACTTC
CASSLARTGGQTQYF
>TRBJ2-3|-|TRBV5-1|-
TGCGCCAGCAGCCTAAGGGGGACTACCAAAGATACGCAGTATTTT
CASSLRGTTKDTQYF
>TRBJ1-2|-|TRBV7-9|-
TGTGCCAGCAGCTTAGACGGTCCAGGGTTCGGCTACACCTTC
CASSLDGPGFGYTF
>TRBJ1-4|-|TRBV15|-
TGTGCCACCAGCAGAGTCGATGGGCGCATCGAAAAACTGTTTTTT
CATSRVDGRIEKLFF
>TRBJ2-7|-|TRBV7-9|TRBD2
TGTGCCAGCAGCCGTCAGACTAGCGGAGGGGGGGAGCAGTACTTC
CASSRQTSGGGEQYF
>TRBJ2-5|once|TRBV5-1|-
TGCGCCAGCAGCTTGCATAAGCCAGGCCAAGAGACCCAGTACTTC
CASSLHKPGQETQYF
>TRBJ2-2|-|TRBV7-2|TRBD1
TGTGCCAGCAGCCCGCAGGACAGGGGGAACACCGGGGAGCTGTTTTTT
CASSPQDRGNTGELFF
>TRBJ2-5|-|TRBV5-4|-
TGTGCCAGCAGCTCCTCAGGGGCCCGGGAGACCCAGTACTTC
CASSSSGARETQYF
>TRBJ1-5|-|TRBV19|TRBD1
TGTGCCAGTAGTATGGCGGGCCAGGGGGCGGGTCAGCCCCAGCATTTT
CASSMAGQGAGQPQHF
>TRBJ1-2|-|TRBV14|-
TGTGCCAGCAGCCAAGTGGGGGGGGCTGGAGTCTATGGCTACACCTTC
CASSQVGGAGVYGYTF
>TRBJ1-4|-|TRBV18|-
TGTGCCAGCTCACCACCTTCACAGGCGGAGGGGGAAAAACTGTTTTTT
CASSPPSQAEGEKLFF
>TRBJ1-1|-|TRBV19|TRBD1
TGTGCCAGTAGTGTTCCAGGGGGCTTGGGGATGAACACTGAAGCTTTCTTT
CASSVPGGLGMNTEAFF
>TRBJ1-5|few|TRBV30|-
TGTGCCTGGAGTGTAATTGCGGGGGTCTCACAGCCCCAGCATTTT
CAWSVIAGVSQPQHF
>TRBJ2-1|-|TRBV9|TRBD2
TGTGCCAGCAGCGTAGGTCCAGCGGGAGGGCCAGGTGAGCAGTTCTTC
CASSVGPAGGPGEQFF
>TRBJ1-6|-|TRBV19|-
TGTGCCAGTAGACGACGGGAGTATAATTCACCCCTCCACTTT
CASRRREYNSPLHF
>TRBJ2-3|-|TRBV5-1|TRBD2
TGCGCCAGCAGCGGGGGGACTAGCGGGGGGACAGATACGCAGTATTTT
CASSGGTSGGTDTQYF
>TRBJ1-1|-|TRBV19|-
TGTGCCAGTAGCTCGCGAGGGACGGGAGGTCCGACTGAAGCTTTCTTT
CASSSRGTGGPTEAFF
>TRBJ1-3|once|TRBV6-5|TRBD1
TGTGCCAGCAGTCCCACTTTACAGGGGAGGTCATATTTT
CASSPTLQGRSYF
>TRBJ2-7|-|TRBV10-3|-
TGTGCCATCAGTGAGTCGGCAGGGGATGGCGAGCAGTACTTC
CAISESAGDGEQYF
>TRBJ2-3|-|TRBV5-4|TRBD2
TGTGCCAGCAGCTTGTCCAGCGGGGGGATCACAGATACGCAGTATTTT
CASSLSSGGITDTQYF
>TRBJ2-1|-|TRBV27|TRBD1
TGTGCCAGCCCTGACAGGGCGTATGAGCAGTTCTTC
CASPDRAYEQFF
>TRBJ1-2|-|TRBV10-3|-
TGTGCCATCAGTGATCGGGGGGTGGGCTACACCTTC
CAISDRGVGYTF
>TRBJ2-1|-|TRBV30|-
TGTGCCTGGAGTGTAGCTAGCAGCTCCTACAATGAGCAGTTCTTC
CAWSVASSSYNEQFF
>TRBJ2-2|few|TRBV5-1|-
TGCGCCAGCAGCGACCTTCAGGGGAGCGGGGAGCTGTTTTTT
CASSDLQGSGELFF
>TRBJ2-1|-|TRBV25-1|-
TGTGCCAGCAGTGATCCGAGTCGAGGCTCCTACAATGAGCAGTTCTTC
CASSDPSRGSYNEQFF
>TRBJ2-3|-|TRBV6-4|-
TGTGCCAGCAGTGACCCGGGGGGCACAGATACGCAGTATTTT
CASSDPGGTDTQYF
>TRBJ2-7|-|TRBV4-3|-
TGCGCCAGCAGCCAAGATGAGGGAAGCTCCTACGAGCAGTACTTC
CASSQDEGSSYEQYF
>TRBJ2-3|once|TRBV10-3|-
TGTGCCATCAGTTACGGAGCTAGCACAGATACGCAGTATTTT
CAISYGASTDTQYF
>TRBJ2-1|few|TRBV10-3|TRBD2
TGTGCCATCTCTTCTCGGGAGGCCCGGAATGAGCAGTTCTTC
CAISSREARNEQFF
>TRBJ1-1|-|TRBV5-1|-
TGCGCCAGCAGCTTGGCGGGAGGGAACACTGAAGCTTTCTTT
CASSLAGGNTEAFF
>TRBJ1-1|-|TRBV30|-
TGTGCCTGCCCCCGTCTTAGGGGGAACACTGAAGCTTTCTTT
CACPRLRGNTEAFF
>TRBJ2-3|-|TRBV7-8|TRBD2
TGTGCCAGCAGCTCCGGGACTAGCGGGAAAACAGATACGCAGTATTTT
CASSSGTSGKTDTQYF
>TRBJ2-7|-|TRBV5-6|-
TGTGCCAGCAGGCTTTCCCTACAGGGAAGTCCCTACGAGCAGTACTTC
CASRLSLQGSPYEQYF
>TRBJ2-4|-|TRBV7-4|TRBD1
TGTGCCAGCAGCTTAGGGGGGACAGGGAAAAACATTCAGTACTTC
CASSLGGTGKNIQYF
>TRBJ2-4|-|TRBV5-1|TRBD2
TGCGCCAGCAGCTCCGGGACTAGCGGGGGGGCTTCGGTAAACATTCAGTACTTC
CASSSGTSGGASVNIQYF
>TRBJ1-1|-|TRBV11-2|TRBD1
TGTGCCAGCAGCTTAGGAGACAGGGGGCAGATCGGAGCTTTCTTT
CASSLGDRGQIGAFF
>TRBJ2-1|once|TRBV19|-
TGTGCCAGTAGTATAAACAGTTACAATGAGCAGTTCTTC
CASSINSYNEQFF
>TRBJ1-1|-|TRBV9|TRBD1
TGTGCCAGCCAGACAGGGGCTGAGAACACTGAAGCTTTCTTT
CASQTGAENTEAFF
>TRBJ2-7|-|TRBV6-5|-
TGTGCCAGCAGGCGACTCTACGAGCAGTACTTC
CASRRLYEQYF
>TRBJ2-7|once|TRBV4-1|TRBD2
TGCGCCAGCAGCCAAGGGTTTGATGGGACTACCTTTTACGAGCAGTACTTC
CASSQGFDGTTFYEQYF
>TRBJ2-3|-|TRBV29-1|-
TGCAGCGCTACCCCCCTGACAGATACGCAGTATTTT
CSATPLTDTQYF
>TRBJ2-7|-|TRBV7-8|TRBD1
TGTGCCAGCAGCCGGGACAGGTCCTACGAGCAGTACTTC
CASSRDRSYEQYF
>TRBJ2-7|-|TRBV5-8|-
TGTGCCAGCAGCTTGGTTCAATTCTACGAGCAGTACTTC
CASSLVQFYEQYF
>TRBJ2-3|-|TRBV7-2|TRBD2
TGTGCCAGCAGCACTAGCGGGGGGGCTGCAGATACGCAGTATTTT
CASSTSGGAADTQYF
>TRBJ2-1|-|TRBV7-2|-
TGTGCCAGCACCCTTAGCGGACGGGCGAACAATGAGCAGTTCTTC
CASTLSGRANNEQFF
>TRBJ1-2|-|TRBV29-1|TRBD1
TGCAGCGCTGATCCGGGACAGGGGGCTAAGGGTGGCTACACCTTC
CSADPGQGAKGGYTF
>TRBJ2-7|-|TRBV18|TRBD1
TGTGCCAGCTCGCAATCGGCGGACAGGGCGGTACACGAGCAGTACTTC
CASSQSADRAVHEQYF
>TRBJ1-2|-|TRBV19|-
TGTGCCAGTAGTATGGATAGGGGCAACTATGGCTACACCTTC
CASSMDRGNYGYTF
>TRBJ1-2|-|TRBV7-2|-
TGTGCCAGCAGCTTAGGAGGGAATCTTAGAAAATCCACCTTC
CASSLGGNLRKSTF
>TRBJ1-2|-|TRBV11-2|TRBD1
TGTGCCAGCAGCTCGACAGGGGACTATGGCTACACCTTC
CASSSTGDYGYTF
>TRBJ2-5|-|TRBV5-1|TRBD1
TGCGCCAGCAGCTTGAGGACAGGGGAAGAGACCCAGTACTTC
CASSLRTGEETQYF